This TCR beta chain was identified in a study of blood T cell repertoires in COVID-19. Looking at the study overall: COVID-19 samples from acute and convalescent phases originated in the United States, Italy and Spain. The cDNA or gDNA used as material had been derived from T cells, B-cell-depleted T cells, or PBMCs.

As originally analysed: Using reference gene primer amplification, nucleated cell counts were estimated. Assay: immunoSEQ multiplex PCR; the TCRdb copy retains only in-frame clones and omits some. That table is the source of V, J and clone size, and D and trimming were worked out from the DNA. The table records more than 140,000 clones, over 80% of them present only once. The CDR3 loop spans 16 amino acids. From germline, CDR1 is SEHNR and CDR2 FQNEAQ (reference sequence). The J segment lost 0 bases and the V segment lost 4 bases, leaving 4 bases of the junction unmatched. The receptor was isolated from a human donor in a cohort sampled during active COVID-19. The chain recombines TRBV7-9 with TRBJ1-1; 11 bases line up with TRBD1. Sequenced: peripheral blood. The CDR3 protein is CASSSGDRGVNTEAFF. The CDR3 region has the DNA TGTGCCAGCAGCTCTGGGGACAGGGGGGTGAACACTGAAGCTTTCTTT.